The 14 T cell receptor beta chains given below trace back to one sample, sequenced in a study of early stage breast cancer tumors. The method was immunoSEQ multiplex PCR; TCRdb's version includes in-frame clones alone and lacks a portion of them. This sample yields about 72,000 clones, of which under 85% are seen a single time; approximately 3.7% belongs to the top ten. What was sequenced was blood. These TCRs come from a person in their sixties with breast cancer.

This rearrangement joins TRBV30 to TRBJ1-4, with D possibly matching TRBD1 (5 bases). Germline CDR1 is GTSNPN and CDR2 is SVGIG (reference sequence). V was cut by 2 bases and J by 4 bases, with 11 bases left in between. CDR3 length: 14 amino acids. The CDR3 DNA is TGTGCCTGGAGTCCGGGACGGGTTAATGAAAAACTGTTTTTT. Translating gives CAWSPGRVNEKLFF. The entire variable domain, with the rest obtained from reference TRBV30 and TRBJ1-4, is as follows: SQTIHQWPATLVQPVGSPLSLECTVEGTSNPNLYWYRQAAGRGLQLLFYSVGIGQISSEVPQNLSASRPQDRQFILSSKKLLLSDSGFYLCAWSPGRVNEKLFFGSGTQLSVL.

The chain is built from TRBV6-6 and TRBJ1-5, with 7 bases identical to TRBD1. Germline-derived CDR1 and CDR2 are MNHNY and SVGAGI (reference sequence). CDR3 length equals 15 residues. Unmatched junction bases numbered 9, after V lost 6 bases and J lost 4 bases. The CDR3 here is CASRYTGELNQPQHF. The DNA for the CDR3 is TGTGCCAGCAGATATACAGGGGAGTTGAATCAGCCCCAGCATTTT.

The rearrangement joins TRBV7-8 to TRBJ2-1; D not resolved. The CDR3 extends over 16 amino acids. Germline V gives CDR1 SGHVS, CDR2 FQNEAQ. The V gene lost 5 bases and the J gene lost 1 base, with 15 bases spanning the gap. The CDR3 DNA sequence: TGTGCCAGCAGCCCACAATTCCGGAATTCCTACAATGAGCAGTTCTTC. This translates into CASSPQFRNSYNEQFF.

The table lists this clone with a few counts. Written as DNA, the CDR3 is TGTGCCAGCAGTTCGGACTATGAAGCTTTCTTT. Translating gives CASSSDYEAFF. The chain employs TRBV28 and TRBJ1-1, with D uncertain. Germline V gives CDR1 MDHEN, CDR2 SYDVKM. This CDR3 spans 11 amino acids. V shed 4 bases and J shed 7 bases, with 7 bases lying between them.

The chain employs TRBV6-6 and TRBJ2-5; TRBD2 is a possible D gene (5 bases). Trimming cost V 2 bases and J 1 base, with 11 bases left between them. This CDR3 has 15 residues. The germline CDR1 and CDR2 sequences are MNHNY and SVGAGI (reference sequence). The CDR3: CASSYRESGQETQYF. CDR3 nucleotide sequence: TGTGCCAGCAGTTACAGGGAGAGTGGCCAAGAGACCCAGTACTTC.

The J gene is TRBJ2-3, the V gene TRBV7-2; no clear D gene. V lost 5 bases and J lost 7, with 10 bases in between. Germline CDR1 reads SGHTA; CDR2 reads FQGNSA. The length of the CDR3 is 12 residues. The CDR3, as DNA: TGTGCCAGCAGCCAAATCAGTAATACGCAGTATTTT. Its translation: CASSQISNTQYF. Using reference TRBV7-2 and TRBJ2-3 for the parts outside the CDR3, the full variable domain is GAGVSQSPSNKVTEKGKDVELRCDPISGHTALYWYRQSLGQGLEFLIYFQGNSAPDKSGLPSDRFSAERTGGSVSTLTIQRTQQEDSAVYLCASSQISNTQYFGPGTRLTVL.

The chain joins TRBV6-1 to TRBJ2-7; D possibly corresponds to TRBD2 (5 bases). Germline V lookup: CDR1 MNHNS, CDR2 SASEGT. Trimming cost V 2 bases and J 3 bases, with 20 bases left between them. This CDR3 contains 17 residues. CDR3 in amino acids: CASSEFAGGAEHYEQYF. The CDR3 nucleotides are TGTGCCAGCAGTGAATTTGCGGGCGGAGCGGAGCACTACGAGCAGTACTTC.

The V and J genes are TRBV9 and TRBJ1-5, with TRBD1 matching 7 bases. Per germline, CDR1 SGDLS and CDR2 YYNGEE. Losses at the gene ends were 0 bases for V and 4 bases for J; bases not matched to a gene: 4. The CDR3 has 15 residues. In nucleotides, the CDR3 is TGTGCCAGCAGCGTAGGGGAGGGGGCTAATCAGCCCCAGCATTTT. Translation gives CASSVGEGANQPQHF.

V is TRBV7-9 and J is TRBJ2-1; 7 nucleotides line up with TRBD2. The ends lost 7 bases at V and 6 bases at J; junction bases unmatched: 12. This CDR3 comprises 15 residues. Germline V gene data show CDR1 as SEHNR and CDR2 as FQNEAQ (reference sequence). CDR3 in DNA: TGTGCCAGCACTAACGCAGCTTGGGGGGGCAATGAGCAGTTCTTC. This sequence encodes CASTNAAWGGNEQFF.

This rearrangement joins TRBV5-1 to TRBJ1-6; unclear D gene. V was trimmed by 4 bases and J by 14 bases, leaving 19 bases between them. The CDR3 has 14 amino acids. The germline gives CDR1 SGHRS, CDR2 YFSETQ. The CDR3 region is CASSADGGSGSLHF. CDR3 nucleotides: TGCGCCAGCAGCGCGGACGGAGGCTCCGGGTCCCTCCACTTT.

CDR3 residues: CASSYSTGRNQPQHF. The DNA for the CDR3 is TGTGCCAGCAGTTACTCGACAGGGCGAAATCAGCCCCAGCATTTT. V and J are TRBV6-6 and TRBJ1-5; 7 bases are shared with TRBD1. The CDR3 sequence is 15 residues long. V shed 0 bases, J shed 4 bases, and the junction held 3 bases outside the gene matches. Germline lookup yields CDR1 MNHNY and CDR2 SVGAGI (reference sequence).

The rearrangement joins TRBV5-1 to TRBJ2-2; D is undetermined. Germline CDR1 is SGHRS and CDR2 is YFSETQ. With 3 bases removed from V and 0 bases from J, the gap between germline ends came to 6 bases. The length of the CDR3 is 14 residues. The CDR3 reads CASSSPSNTGELFF. CDR3 DNA sequence: TGCGCCAGCAGCTCCCCGTCGAACACCGGGGAGCTGTTTTTT.

This chain joins TRBV2 and TRBJ1-2; D remains ambiguous. CDR1 and CDR2 from the germline V gene are SNHLY and FYNNEI. This CDR3 contains 12 residues. V lost 6 bases and J lost 4, with 9 bases in between. In DNA, the CDR3 is TGTGCCAGCAGAGAGGGTCCCTATGGCTACACCTTC. Translated: CASREGPYGYTF.

This chain uses TRBV5-1 with TRBJ2-1; a weak D match, TRBD1 (6 bases). V shed 2 bases and J shed 8 bases, with 14 bases lying between them. The CDR3 length is 14 residues. Germline values: CDR1 SGHRS, CDR2 YFSETQ. The CDR3: CASSLTGSADEQFF. The CDR3 region has the DNA TGCGCCAGCAGCTTAACAGGGTCGGCGGATGAGCAGTTCTTC.